Reported below is one TCR beta chain. The antigen is undetermined. The read stops 3 residues short of the end of the CDR3; the missing end is completed from the germline J gene. The protocol was immunoSEQ multiplex PCR, while the TCRdb copy is restricted to in-frame clones and leaves out a portion. The sample includes about 31,000 clones. The data are from a study of T cells in women clearing cervical HPV infection. Study information: Case blood was drawn when the lesion was first found; control blood after infection became undetectable. General study points: CIN3+ cases had significantly higher TCR repertoire richness than controls, but evenness did not differ. Richness plus V gene abundances separated cases from controls with AUC about 0.8.

The V and J ends lost 5 bases and 3 bases, in that order; junction bases with no gene match: 6. Germline-derived CDR1 and CDR2 are LNHDA and SQIVND (reference sequence). This CDR3 contains 17 residues. Each participant carried one incident cervical HPV16 infection only. The J gene is TRBJ2-3, the V gene TRBV19, with 15 bases identical to TRBD2. Sequencing was carried out using blood buffy coat. The receptor comes from a woman aged 18 to 75 with a cervical HPV16 infection that either progressed to CIN3+ or cleared (not recorded which). CDR3 bases read: TGTGCCAGTAGTCGCCGTGGGACTAGCGGGGGGACAGATACG. Translated: CASSRRGTSGGTDT. The entire CDR3 protein reads CASSRRGTSGGTDTQYF.